The next 14 T cell receptor beta chains were all read from a single sample in a study of T-cell memory formation after mild COVID-19. TCRdb ran MiXCR on the 5' RACE reads and lists one entry per CDR3 protein. The profile covers about 320,000 distinct CDR3 sequences, with approximately 15% appearing a single time and roughly 21% taken by the ten largest. Sequencing was carried out using PBMCs or a T cell subset sorted from them (not recorded which). The receptor source for this set is a man aged 18-30 years who had mild COVID-19 (a few samples of this study predate the infection). Cell type and time point are not known.

This clonotype was counted a few times. This sequence joins TRBV4-3 and TRBJ2-7; no clear D gene. With 1 base removed from V and 0 bases from J, the gap between germline ends came to 10 bases. The CDR3 is made up of 15 amino acids. Germline loops: CDR1 LGHNA, CDR2 YSLEER. The CDR3 coding sequence is TGCGCCAGCAGCCAAGGAATGGGCGGCTCCTACGAGCAGTACGTC. It encodes CASSQGMGGSYEQYV.

The gene calls are TRBV7-9 and TRBJ1-6; D remains unclear. V gave up 7 bases and J gave up 9 bases, with 13 bases separating them. The CDR3 runs 13 residues. CDR1 and CDR2 from the germline V gene are SEHNR and FQNEAQ (reference sequence). For the CDR3, the DNA is TGTGCCAGCACCCCACGGGTTGGTTCACCCCTCCACTTT. Protein: CASTPRVGSPLHF.

V gene TRBV7-2 combines with J gene TRBJ2-1, with TRBD1 matching over 10 bases. The V gene's germline CDR1 is SGHTA and CDR2 FQGNSA. CDR3 length: 16 amino acids. The V segment lost 5 bases and the J segment 2 bases; nucleotides outside the gene matches: 6. The CDR3 sequence: CASSDSGTGAYNEQFF. The CDR3 coding sequence is TGTGCCAGCAGCGATTCCGGGACAGGGGCCTACAATGAGCAGTTCTTC.

This clonotype was detected ten times or more. This sequence joins TRBV6-2 or TRBV6-3 and TRBJ1-5; 8 bases are a match to TRBD1. The CDR3 contains 15 residues. Looked up from germline, CDR1 is MNHEY and CDR2 is SVGEGT. The J segment lost 6 bases and the V segment lost 6 bases, leaving 10 bases of the junction unmatched. The CDR3, as DNA: TGTGCCAGCAGGCCGGACAGGGCCCGCGTTCAGCCCCAGCATTTT. Its protein is CASRPDRARVQPQHF.

In its sample, this clonotype was seen many times. V and J are TRBV29-1 and TRBJ2-3; unclear D gene. CDR3 length: 10 residues. Germline-derived CDR1 and CDR2 are SQVTM and ANQGSEA. V gave up 4 bases and J gave up 6 bases, with 5 bases separating them. The CDR3 region has the DNA TGCAGCGTTGGTGGGGATACGCAGTATTTT. This gives the protein CSVGGDTQYF.

This clonotype has ten or more counts. V is TRBV12-3 or TRBV12-4 and J is TRBJ2-7; D might be TRBD1 (6 bases). The CDR3 totals 15 residues. V was trimmed by 3 bases and J by 2 bases, leaving 14 bases between them. In DNA form, the CDR3 reads TGTGCCAGCAGTTTTTACTCGACAGGAACCTACGAGCAGTACTTC. It specifies CASSFYSTGTYEQYF.

V usage is TRBV20-1 and J usage is TRBJ1-6, with 8 bases fitting TRBD1. Trimming cost V 3 bases and J 4 bases; bases outside gene matches: 11. Per germline, CDR1 DFQATT and CDR2 SNEGSKA (reference sequence). The CDR3 sequence is 17 residues long. The CDR3 reads CSARADSGGPYNSPLHF. The CDR3 DNA sequence: TGCAGTGCTAGGGCTGATTCAGGGGGCCCTTATAATTCACCCCTCCACTTT.

A few counts support this clonotype. The chain has TRBV4-3 and TRBJ2-1; the D is unclear. Trimming shortened V by 1 base and J by 2 bases, and 9 bases separated the two germline ends. The V gene's germline CDR1 is LGHNA and CDR2 YSLEER. CDR3 size: 15 residues. The CDR3, as DNA: TGCGCCAGCAGCCAAGGGCTTCTTGCCTACAATGAGCAGTTCTTC. Protein sequence: CASSQGLLAYNEQFF.

Only a few counts were recorded for this clonotype. The chain uses TRBV12-3 or TRBV12-4 and TRBJ2-1; no definite D call. CDR3 length: 17 residues. Trimming left V 2 bases short and J 5 bases short, with 19 bases between. The CDR3 sequence is CASSLRRTLRPDNEQFF. Here the CDR3 DNA reads TGTGCCAGCAGTTTACGTAGGACCCTGAGGCCCGACAATGAGCAGTTCTTC.

This clonotype was recorded a few times. This sequence joins TRBV20-1 and TRBJ2-4, with no clear D. The CDR3 length is 13 residues. V was clipped by 3 bases and J by 0 bases, with 6 bases between them. Germline lookup yields CDR1 DFQATT and CDR2 SNEGSKA (reference sequence). The CDR3 loop is CSASQLAKNIQYF. CDR3 DNA: TGCAGTGCTAGTCAGTTAGCCAAAAACATTCAGTACTTC.

This clonotype was found a few times. The V gene is TRBV20-1, the J gene TRBJ2-2; the match to TRBD2 covers 11 bases. The CDR3 consists of 16 residues. The V gene's germline CDR1 is DFQATT and CDR2 SNEGSKA (reference sequence). V was pared by 3 bases and J by 2 bases, with 5 bases of the junction left unmatched. The CDR3 sequence: CSASLAGGRNTGELFF. The DNA of the CDR3 is TGCAGTGCTAGCCTAGCGGGGGGCCGAAACACCGGGGAGCTGTTTTTT.

This clonotype was picked up a small number of times. The chain recombines TRBV7-2 with TRBJ2-3; 9 positions agree with TRBD1. The CDR3 runs to 15 residues. V shed 5 bases, J shed 9 bases, and the junction held 12 bases outside the gene matches. The germline gives CDR1 SGHTA, CDR2 FQGNSA. The CDR3 bases are TGTGCCAGCAGCAAGACCGGGACAGGGCTCGTCACGCAGTATTTT. Protein product: CASSKTGTGLVTQYF.

V usage is TRBV12-3 or TRBV12-4 and J usage is TRBJ2-1; perhaps TRBD1 as D (5 bases). V was cut by 5 bases and J by 2 bases, with 16 bases left in between. The CDR3 has 16 amino acids. In nucleotides, the CDR3 is TGTGCCAGCAGTCCTTCCGGTGGCAGGGCCTACAATGAGCAGTTCTTC. Translation: CASSPSGGRAYNEQFF.

The chain combines TRBV10-3 with TRBJ2-5, with D perhaps TRBD1 (6 bases). Germline assignment: CDR1 ENHRY and CDR2 SYGVKD. CDR3 length: 13 residues. V lost 2 bases and J 4 bases, leaving 8 bases between the germline ends. The CDR3 reads CAISEPGAETQYF. In DNA form, the CDR3 reads TGTGCCATCAGTGAGCCAGGGGCAGAGACCCAGTACTTC.